This T cell receptor beta chain originates from a study of T cell repertoires in cytomegalovirus infection. TCRdb re-called the reads through MiXCR, storing one row per CDR3 protein. The table has roughly 500,000 distinct CDR3 sequences, about 17% seen once. This CDR3 spans 17 amino acids. The V and J ends lost 0 bases and 0 bases respectively, with 12 bases between them. Per the germline V gene, CDR1 is SEHNR and CDR2 is FQNEAQ (reference sequence). This clonotype has a count of ten or more. The TCR sequence derives from a human donor in good health (CMV status not recorded). Some clones in this sample may be carry-over from other donors' samples. The V and J genes are TRBV7-9 and TRBJ2-1, with D possibly TRBD1 on 5 matching bases. Input material: CD8+ T cells from PBMCs. CDR3 residues: CASSLARGVSSYNEQFF. The CDR3, as DNA: TGTGCCAGCAGCTTAGCAAGGGGCGTGAGCTCCTACAATGAGCAGTTCTTC.